A single sample gave rise to the 26 T cell receptor beta chains below, sequenced in a study of blood T cell repertoires in COVID-19. Some clones are missing from TCRdb's copy, which holds only in-frame ones; the method was immunoSEQ multiplex PCR. This sample has around 100,000 clones; 70% to 90% occur once, and the top ten carry 2.1%. Sequencing input: peripheral blood. Source of these receptors: a human donor in a cohort sampled during active COVID-19.

This rearrangement joins TRBV18 to TRBJ2-3; TRBD1 is a possible D gene (6 bases). The germline V gene encodes CDR1 KGHSH and CDR2 LQKENI. V lost 4 bases and J 2 bases, leaving 10 bases between the germline ends. The CDR3 has 14 residues. CDR3 sequence (DNA): TGTGCCAGCTCACAGGGACACAACACAGATACGCAGTATTTT. Protein sequence: CASSQGHNTDTQYF.

V and J are TRBV5-1 and TRBJ1-1, with 8 bases aligning to TRBD1. The CDR3 runs 13 residues. Germline assignment: CDR1 SGHRS and CDR2 YFSETQ. V lost 1 base and J lost 6; bases outside the gene matches: 2. The CDR3 nucleotides read TGCGCCAGCAGCTTGCAGGGGGCATCTGAAGCTTTCTTT. Translation gives CASSLQGASEAFF.

This clone was picked up one time. The V call is TRBV19, the J call TRBJ1-5; TRBD1 matches at 9 bases. Germline trimming cut 6 bases from V and 7 bases from J; bases unmatched to any gene: 4. The length of the CDR3 is 13 residues. In germline, CDR1 is LNHDA, CDR2 SQIVND (reference sequence). CDR3 sequence reads: CASSGDRVQPQHF. The CDR3, as DNA: TGTGCCAGTAGCGGGGACAGGGTCCAGCCCCAGCATTTT.

This clone showed up just once. V and J are TRBV27 and TRBJ2-2, with D maybe TRBD1 (5 bases). The CDR3 contains 13 residues. Trimming shortened V by 8 bases and J by 3 bases, and 10 bases separated the two germline ends. Germline-derived CDR1 and CDR2 are MNHEY and SMNVEV (reference sequence). CDR3 sequence: CASWGRDTGELFF. DNA of the CDR3: TGTGCCAGCTGGGGCAGGGACACCGGGGAGCTGTTTTTT.

The chain links TRBV3-1 (or the pseudogene TRBV3-2) to TRBJ2-1; 8 bases map to TRBD1. V lost 6 bases and J lost 7; bases outside the gene matches: 2. The CDR3 is 12 amino acids. Per the germline V gene, CDR1 is LGHDT and CDR2 is YNNKEL (reference sequence). This CDR3 reads CASRYRGNEQFF. The CDR3 bases are TGTGCCAGCAGGTACAGGGGGAATGAGCAGTTCTTC.

CDR3 in amino acids: CASSPLGGTGELFF. The CDR3 coding sequence is TGTGCCAGCAGCCCCCTAGGGGGCACCGGGGAGCTGTTTTTT. The chain links TRBV7-9 to TRBJ2-2; the D gene is possibly TRBD1 (6 bases). In germline, CDR1 is SEHNR, CDR2 FQNEAQ (reference sequence). The CDR3 extends over 14 amino acids. Trimming left V 5 bases short and J 4 bases short, with 11 bases between.

This clone occurred once. CDR3 residues: CASSAKGQDNSPLHF. In DNA, the CDR3 is TGTGCCAGCAGCGCCAAGGGACAGGATAATTCACCCCTCCACTTT. The J gene is TRBJ1-6, the V gene TRBV9; TRBD1 aligns across 8 bases. V was clipped by 3 bases and J by 5 bases; unmatched bases: 4. The CDR3 consists of 15 residues. Germline CDR1 is SGDLS and CDR2 is YYNGEE.

The gene calls are TRBV6-1 and TRBJ1-2; D gene ambiguous. Germline lookup yields CDR1 MNHNS and CDR2 SASEGT. The CDR3 is made up of 12 amino acids. Trimming cost V 2 bases and J 2 bases, with 3 bases left between them. The CDR3 nucleotides are TGTGCCAGCAGTGAACTAAACTATGGCTACACCTTC. It is translated as CASSELNYGYTF.

This clone was seen a single time. The chain uses TRBV4-2 and TRBJ2-5; 14 nucleotides match TRBD2. The V and J ends lost 4 bases and 1 base, in that order; junction bases with no gene match: 14. CDR1 is LGHNA and CDR2 is YNFKEQ in the germline V gene. The CDR3 totals 20 residues. The CDR3 here is CASSLRLAGGPGDGQETQYF. CDR3 bases: TGTGCCAGCAGCCTCCGACTAGCGGGGGGGCCCGGTGATGGCCAAGAGACCCAGTACTTC.

The chain links TRBV11-2 to TRBJ2-1, with 9 bases aligning to TRBD2. Germline CDR1 and CDR2: SGHAT and FQNNGV. Germline trimming cut 7 bases from V and 8 bases from J; bases unmatched to any gene: 9. The CDR3 sequence is 14 residues long. CDR3 sequence reads: CASNKLAGYDEQFF. In nucleotides, the CDR3 is TGTGCCAGCAACAAACTAGCGGGTTACGATGAGCAGTTCTTC.

The chain has TRBV27 and TRBJ1-1, with D tentatively TRBD1 (5 bases). Trimming pared 5 bases from V and 0 bases from J, leaving 10 bases between. CDR3 size: 14 residues. Germline V lookup: CDR1 MNHEY, CDR2 SMNVEV (reference sequence). The CDR3, as DNA: TGTGCCAGCAGTCGGACAAACCTGAACACTGAAGCTTTCTTT. As protein: CASSRTNLNTEAFF.

V gene TRBV27 combines with J gene TRBJ2-1; 7 bases match TRBD1. The germline gives CDR1 MNHEY, CDR2 SMNVEV (reference sequence). This CDR3 is 15 amino acids long. The trim removed 6 bases at V and 1 base at J, leaving 6 bases unmatched. The CDR3 sequence: CASSPTGPSYNEQFF. The CDR3 DNA sequence: TGTGCCAGCAGCCCGACAGGGCCGTCCTACAATGAGCAGTTCTTC.

The chain employs TRBV27 and TRBJ2-1, with D perhaps matching TRBD1 (5 bases). This CDR3 is built from 15 residues. Per the germline V gene, CDR1 is MNHEY and CDR2 is SMNVEV (reference sequence). V shed 5 bases and J shed 4 bases, with 15 bases lying between them. CDR3 nucleotide sequence: TGTGCCAGCAGTAGCTCCCAGGGATCATACAATGAGCAGTTCTTC. This translates into CASSSSQGSYNEQFF.

The rearrangement uses TRBV28 and TRBJ2-7, with TRBD1 as a possible D gene (6 bases). V lost 4 bases and J 2 bases, leaving 15 bases between the germline ends. Germline CDR1 reads MDHEN; CDR2 reads SYDVKM. The CDR3 is 15 residues long. CDR3 in amino acids: CASSSGQRATYEQYF. The DNA of the CDR3 is TGTGCCAGCAGTTCGGGACAAAGGGCCACCTACGAGCAGTACTTC.

This clone was seen once. The rearrangement joins TRBV6-2 or TRBV6-3 to TRBJ2-5; 8 bases agree with TRBD2. This CDR3 comprises 16 residues. Germline CDR1 MNHEY, CDR2 SVGEGT. V lost 5 bases to trimming and J lost 0 bases; unmatched junction nucleotides: 8. In DNA, the CDR3 is TGTGCCAGCAGTCGCCGCCCGGGGGGGTACCAAGAGACCCAGTACTTC. Protein: CASSRRPGGYQETQYF.

The chain carries TRBV5-1 and TRBJ2-5; 14 nucleotides align to TRBD2. Germline CDR1 and CDR2: SGHRS and YFSETQ. After removal of 3 bases from V and 3 bases from J, the junction contained 7 bases not matched to a gene. The CDR3 runs to 17 residues. The CDR3 nucleotides read TGCGCCAGCAGCTCCGGGACTAGCGGGGGACGGGAAGAGACCCAGTACTTC. This encodes CASSSGTSGGREETQYF.

The chain carries TRBV6-5 and TRBJ1-5; no firm D call. This CDR3 has 14 residues. Germline CDR1 MNHEY, CDR2 SVGAGI. V was cut by 0 bases and J by 4 bases, with 7 bases left in between. CDR3 sequence (DNA): TGTGCCAGCAGTTACTCCTGGAGAAATCAGCCCCAGCATTTT. Its translation is CASSYSWRNQPQHF.

J is TRBJ2-5 and V is TRBV9, with 7 bases that match TRBD2. CDR1 and CDR2 (germline): SGDLS, YYNGEE. The length of the CDR3 is 13 residues. V shed 0 bases and J 7 bases; nucleotides not matched to a gene: 3. The CDR3, as DNA: TGTGCCAGCAGCGTAGAATGGGGGGGGACCCAGTACTTC. Translating gives CASSVEWGGTQYF.

This clone was detected once. J is TRBJ2-1 and V is TRBV28, with 12 bases lining up with TRBD2. Trimming cost V 5 bases and J 9 bases; bases outside gene matches: 14. The CDR3 runs to 17 residues. CDR1 and CDR2 (germline): MDHEN, SYDVKM. CDR3 DNA sequence: TGTGCCAGCAGTCCTGCCTTCGGACTAGCGGGACTCCTTGAGCAGTTCTTC. Its protein product is CASSPAFGLAGLLEQFF.

This sequence joins TRBV2 and TRBJ2-7; 10 bases are shared with TRBD1. Germline trimming cut 2 bases from V and 0 bases from J; bases unmatched to any gene: 4. The CDR3 contains 16 residues. CDR1 SNHLY and CDR2 FYNNEI come from the germline V gene. The CDR3 here is CASSEFWTGGSYEQYF. Here the CDR3 DNA reads TGTGCCAGCAGTGAATTTTGGACAGGGGGCTCCTACGAGCAGTACTTC.

The rearrangement uses TRBV28 and TRBJ1-1, with D maybe TRBD1 (6 bases). CDR1 and CDR2 (germline): MDHEN, SYDVKM. The CDR3 runs 16 residues. V lost 2 bases to trimming and J lost 1 base, with 14 bases between them. The CDR3 bases are TGTGCCAGCAGTTTAACTGGGGGACAAACGAACACTGAAGCTTTCTTT. It is translated as CASSLTGGQTNTEAFF. Looking up the rest from reference TRBV28 and TRBJ1-1 gives the full variable domain: DVKVTQSSRYLVKRTGEKVFLECVQDMDHENMFWYRQDPGLGLRLIYFSYDVKMKEKGDIPEGYSVSREKKERFSLILESASTNQTSMYLCASSLTGGQTNTEAFFGQGTRLTVV.

This chain links TRBV2 with TRBJ2-1; D is possibly TRBD2 (6 bases). CDR1 is SNHLY, CDR2 FYNNEI, per germline. This CDR3 region has 16 residues. Trimming shortened V by 6 bases and J by 4 bases, and 19 bases separated the two germline ends. CDR3 nucleotides: TGTGCCAGCAGGGAGATCGCCGGGGGACTTTACAATGAGCAGTTCTTC. Translated, it gives CASREIAGGLYNEQFF.

The chain uses TRBV2 and TRBJ1-1; D is unresolved. This CDR3 has 13 residues. The germline gives CDR1 SNHLY, CDR2 FYNNEI. The ends were cut back, 7 bases at V and 6 bases at J, with 15 bases in the middle. The chain's CDR3 is CASMRLRTSEAFF. CDR3 DNA sequence: TGTGCCAGCATGAGGTTGAGGACTTCTGAAGCTTTCTTT.

V usage is TRBV19 and J usage is TRBJ1-2; 10 bases map to TRBD1. Germline V lookup: CDR1 LNHDA, CDR2 SQIVND (reference sequence). V was pared by 3 bases and J by 0 bases, with 4 bases of the junction left unmatched. This CDR3 comprises 16 residues. In nucleotides, the CDR3 is TGTGCCAGTAGTATCGGGGACAGGGGATCTAACTATGGCTACACCTTC. Amino acids: CASSIGDRGSNYGYTF.

This clone was observed a few times. The CDR3 nucleotides are TGTGCCAGCAGCCAAGAGGGTAGCGGGGGACGGGCCTACGAGCAGTACTTC. Translated, it gives CASSQEGSGGRAYEQYF. The rearrangement joins TRBV4-2 to TRBJ2-7; TRBD2 agrees at 9 bases. The CDR3 consists of 17 residues. Looked up from germline, CDR1 is LGHNA and CDR2 is YNFKEQ. J was trimmed by 2 bases and V by 0 bases; bases with no gene match: 8.

V is TRBV4-3 and J is TRBJ1-5, with TRBD1 identical over 8 bases. Germline V CDR1 and CDR2: LGHNA, YSLEER. The length of the CDR3 is 15 residues. Germline trimming cut 2 bases from V and 4 bases from J; bases unmatched to any gene: 4. Here the CDR3 reads CASSQNRDRNQPQHF. CDR3 DNA sequence: TGCGCCAGCAGCCAAAACCGGGACAGGAATCAGCCCCAGCATTTT.